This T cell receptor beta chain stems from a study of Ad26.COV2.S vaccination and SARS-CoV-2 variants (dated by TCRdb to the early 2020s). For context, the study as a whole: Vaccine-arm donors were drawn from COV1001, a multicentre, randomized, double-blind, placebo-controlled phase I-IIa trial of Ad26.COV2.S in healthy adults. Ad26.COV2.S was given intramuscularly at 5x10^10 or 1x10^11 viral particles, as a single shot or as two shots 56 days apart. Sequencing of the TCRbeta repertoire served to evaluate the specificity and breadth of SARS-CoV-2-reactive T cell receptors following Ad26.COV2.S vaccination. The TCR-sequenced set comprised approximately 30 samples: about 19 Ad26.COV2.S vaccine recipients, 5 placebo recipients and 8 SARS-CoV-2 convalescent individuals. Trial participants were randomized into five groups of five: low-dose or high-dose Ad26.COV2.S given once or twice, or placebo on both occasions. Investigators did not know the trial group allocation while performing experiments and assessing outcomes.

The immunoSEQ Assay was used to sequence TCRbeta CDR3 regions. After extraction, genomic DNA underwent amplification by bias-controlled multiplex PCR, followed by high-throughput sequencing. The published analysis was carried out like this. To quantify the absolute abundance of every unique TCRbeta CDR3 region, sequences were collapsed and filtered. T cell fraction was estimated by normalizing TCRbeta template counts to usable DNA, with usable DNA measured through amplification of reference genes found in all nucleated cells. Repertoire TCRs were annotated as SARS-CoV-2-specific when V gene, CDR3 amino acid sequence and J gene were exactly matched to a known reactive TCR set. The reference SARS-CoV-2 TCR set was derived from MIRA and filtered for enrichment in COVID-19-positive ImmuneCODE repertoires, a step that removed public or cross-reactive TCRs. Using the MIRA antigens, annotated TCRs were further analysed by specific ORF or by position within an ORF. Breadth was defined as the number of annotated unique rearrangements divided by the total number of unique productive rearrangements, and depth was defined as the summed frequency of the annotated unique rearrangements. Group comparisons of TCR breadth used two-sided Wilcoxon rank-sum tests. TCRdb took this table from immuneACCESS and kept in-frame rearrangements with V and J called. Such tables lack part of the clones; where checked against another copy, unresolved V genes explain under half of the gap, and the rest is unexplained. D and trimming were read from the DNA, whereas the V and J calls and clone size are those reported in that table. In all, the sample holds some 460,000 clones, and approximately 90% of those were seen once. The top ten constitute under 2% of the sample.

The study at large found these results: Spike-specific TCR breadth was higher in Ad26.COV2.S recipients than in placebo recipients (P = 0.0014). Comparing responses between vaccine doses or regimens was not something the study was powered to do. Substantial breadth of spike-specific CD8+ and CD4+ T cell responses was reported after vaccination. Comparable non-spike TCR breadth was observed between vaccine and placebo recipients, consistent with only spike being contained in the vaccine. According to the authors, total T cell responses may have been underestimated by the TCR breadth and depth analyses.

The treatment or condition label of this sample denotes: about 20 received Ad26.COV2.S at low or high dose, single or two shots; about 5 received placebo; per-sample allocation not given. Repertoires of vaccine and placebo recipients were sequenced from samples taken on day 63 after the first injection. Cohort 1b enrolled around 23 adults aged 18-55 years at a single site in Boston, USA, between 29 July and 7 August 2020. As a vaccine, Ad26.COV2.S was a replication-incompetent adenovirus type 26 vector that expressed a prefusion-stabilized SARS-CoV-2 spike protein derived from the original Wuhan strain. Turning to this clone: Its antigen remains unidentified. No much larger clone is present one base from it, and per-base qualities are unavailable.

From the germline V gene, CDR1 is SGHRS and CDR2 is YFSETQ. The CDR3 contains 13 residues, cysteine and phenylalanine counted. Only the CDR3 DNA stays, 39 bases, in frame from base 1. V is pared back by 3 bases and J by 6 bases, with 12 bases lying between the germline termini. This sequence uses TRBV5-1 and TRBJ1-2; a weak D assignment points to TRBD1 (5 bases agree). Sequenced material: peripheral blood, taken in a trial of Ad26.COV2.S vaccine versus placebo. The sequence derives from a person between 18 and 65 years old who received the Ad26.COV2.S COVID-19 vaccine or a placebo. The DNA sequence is TGCGCCAGCAGCTACGGACAACTTGATGGCTACACCTTC. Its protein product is CASSYGQLDGYTF.